The present TCR beta chain was sequenced within a study of control samples from healthy donors and cancer patients. Germline assignment: CDR1 SQVTM and CDR2 ANQGSEA. The CDR3 extends over 13 amino acids. V dropped 4 bases and J dropped 6; count of bases not matched to a gene: 4. Sequencing used immunoSEQ multiplex PCR; TCRdb keeps in-frame clones, though not all of them. This repertoire shows just under 80,000 clones, about 90% found once; its top ten account for about 1.9%. The sequence came from a woman aged 55-70 years with head and neck cancer. Sample: PBMCs. The V and J genes are TRBV29-1 and TRBJ2-1, with TRBD1 matching over 9 bases. The CDR3 nucleotides read TGCAGCGTTGTACAGGGGGCAGGCAATGAGCAGTTCTTC. This translates into CSVVQGAGNEQFF.